Each of the 11 T cell receptor beta chains below was sequenced from the same sample in a study of T cell changes during pregnancy in multiple sclerosis (dated by TCRdb to about 2019). Receptors were amplified or captured by the immunoSEQ multiplex PCR assay. TCRdb obtained this table from immuneACCESS and retained in-frame rearrangements with V and J assigned. These tables miss some clones; where compared with another copy, unresolved V genes account for less than half of the shortfall, and the remainder is unexplained. The sample profile shows more than 45,000 clones; approximately 91% of them were found once. The ten largest clones add up to approximately 0.29% of the sample. Material: CD4+ T cells from peripheral blood mononuclear cells, obtained in the second trimester of pregnancy. Every receptor here comes from a female donor with multiple sclerosis, enrolled in a pregnancy study.

The V gene is TRBV7-8, the J gene TRBJ1-3; D is perhaps TRBD1 (6 bases). V was pared by 3 bases and J by 8 bases, with 11 bases between. Germline V CDR1 and CDR2: SGHVS, FQNEAQ. The CDR3 has 13 amino acids. CDR3 DNA: TGTGCCAGCAGCTTTGTACAGGGACACACCATATATTTT. It specifies CASSFVQGHTIYF.

The chain employs TRBV19 and TRBJ2-1, with D perhaps matching TRBD1 (6 bases). Trimming shortened V by 5 bases and J by 0 bases, and 14 bases separated the two germline ends. Looked up from germline, CDR1 is LNHDA and CDR2 is SQIVND (reference sequence). The length of the CDR3 is 16 residues. The CDR3: CASSPFPDSSYNEQFF. For the CDR3, the DNA is TGTGCCAGTAGTCCCTTCCCGGACAGCTCCTACAATGAGCAGTTCTTC.

This clone showed up just once. The chain is built from TRBV6-5 and TRBJ1-3; TRBD1 matches 7 bases. V was clipped by 6 bases and J by 2 bases; unmatched bases: 7. The germline V gene has CDR1 MNHEY and CDR2 SVGAGI. This CDR3 has 15 amino acids. The CDR3 reads CASRPVQGTGNTIYF. The DNA of the CDR3 is TGTGCCAGCAGACCCGTACAGGGGACTGGAAACACCATATATTTT.

This chain connects TRBV9 to TRBJ2-7, with D maybe TRBD1 (5 bases). The CDR3 sequence is 16 residues long. The germline V and J ends were trimmed by 3 bases and 6 bases, with 22 bases remaining between them. Germline assignment: CDR1 SGDLS and CDR2 YYNGEE. CDR3 sequence (DNA): TGTGCCAGCAGCGCTGAACCAAATTGGGGCCCATCCGAGCAGTACTTC. It specifies CASSAEPNWGPSEQYF.

The chain joins TRBV5-1 to TRBJ1-6; D perhaps matches TRBD1 (5 bases). This CDR3 comprises 16 residues. Trimming shortened V by 4 bases and J by 9 bases, and 20 bases separated the two germline ends. CDR1 SGHRS and CDR2 YFSETQ come from the germline V gene. CDR3 nucleotide sequence: TGCGCCAGCAGCCGATCCGGGGACTTGGGCGGTTCACCCCTCCACTTT. This sequence encodes CASSRSGDLGGSPLHF.

Here the CDR3 DNA reads TGTGCCAGCAGCCACCTGCGGGGGGCAAGCACCGGGGAGCTGTTTTTT. Amino acid sequence: CASSHLRGASTGELFF. J is TRBJ2-2 and V is TRBV14, with 8 bases that match TRBD2. Germline V CDR1 and CDR2: SGHDN, FVKESK. This CDR3 is built from 16 residues. J gave up 4 bases and V 3 bases, and 7 bases lay outside the gene matches.

The chain combines TRBV5-1 with TRBJ2-1; 9 bases fit TRBD1. After removal of 4 bases from V and 7 bases from J, the junction contained 9 bases not matched to a gene. Germline CDR1 SGHRS, CDR2 YFSETQ. CDR3 length equals 15 residues. The CDR3 protein is CASSPPQTGGNEQFF. DNA of the CDR3: TGCGCCAGCAGCCCACCGCAGACAGGGGGGAATGAGCAGTTCTTC.

In its sample, this clone was seen once. The rearrangement links TRBV11-2 to TRBJ1-1; D uncertain. Trimming took 2 bases from V and 3 from J, leaving 7 bases between them. Germline values: CDR1 SGHAT, CDR2 FQNNGV. The CDR3 length is 13 residues. CDR3 nucleotides: TGTGCCAGCAGCTTAAGACGGGACACTGAAGCTTTCTTT. Translation: CASSLRRDTEAFF.

The chain links TRBV6-5 to TRBJ1-1; a weak D match, TRBD1 (6 bases). Germline V lookup: CDR1 MNHEY, CDR2 SVGAGI. CDR3 length equals 15 residues. Trimming removed 2 bases at V and 1 base at J, with 11 bases between. CDR3 sequence: CASSYTYRANTEAFF. The CDR3 DNA sequence: TGTGCCAGCAGTTACACCTACAGGGCGAACACTGAAGCTTTCTTT.

The chain joins TRBV18 to TRBJ2-1; D may be TRBD1 (6 bases). The germline V gene has CDR1 KGHSH and CDR2 LQKENI. Trimming removed 1 base at V and 10 bases at J, with 17 bases between. The CDR3 sequence is 15 residues long. This chain's CDR3 is CASSPRWDKENEQFF. The CDR3 bases are TGTGCCAGCTCACCACGTTGGGACAAGGAAAACGAGCAGTTCTTC.

The J gene is TRBJ1-1, the V gene TRBV11-2; D not certain. From germline, CDR1 is SGHAT and CDR2 FQNNGV. This CDR3 contains 12 residues. The V end was cut by 5 bases, the J end by 4 bases, with 8 bases between. The chain's CDR3 is CASSQPGTEAFF. Here the CDR3 DNA reads TGTGCCAGCAGCCAGCCAGGCACTGAAGCTTTCTTT.